Below, 4 T cell receptor beta chains from the same sample are listed, as sequenced in a study of Graves' ophthalmopathy and Graves' hyperthyroidism. RNA transcripts served as template for amplifying TCR beta CDR3 sequences. First-round RT-PCR employed HTBI primers, with a second-round multiplex PCR after it. TCRdb re-called the multiplex PCR reads with MiXCR, one entry per CDR3 protein. The sample carries 300,000 to 450,000 distinct CDR3 sequences, about a sixth recorded once. The sample comprised peripheral blood. These receptors all come from an adult woman with stable Graves' hyperthyroidism.

This clonotype was seen ten or more times. This chain uses TRBV28 with TRBJ2-7; 7 bases fit TRBD1. The CDR3 totals 14 residues. Looked up from germline, CDR1 is MDHEN and CDR2 is SYDVKM. V lost 8 bases, J lost 3 bases, and 10 bases stayed unmatched. The CDR3 spells CASLAYRDSYEQYF. Here the CDR3 DNA reads TGTGCCAGCCTAGCTTATCGGGACAGCTACGAGCAGTACTTC. Complete variable domain (other parts from reference TRBV28 and TRBJ2-7): DVKVTQSSRYLVKRTGEKVFLECVQDMDHENMFWYRQDPGLGLRLIYFSYDVKMKEKGDIPEGYSVSREKKERFSLILESASTNQTSMYLCASLAYRDSYEQYFGPGTRLTVT.

This clonotype has more than one count but fewer than ten. Germline and junction disagree at one end, which may indicate a read error. V and J are TRBV7-3 and TRBJ2-5, with a weak D call TRBD2 (7 bases). The CDR3 is made up of 16 amino acids. Looked up from germline, CDR1 is SGHTA and CDR2 is FQGTGA. The DNA for the CDR3 is TGTGCCAGCAGCCTCCCGGGGGGCAGGGACCAAGAGACCAAGTACTTC. It is translated as CASSLPGGRDQETKYF.

The V call is TRBV11-2, the J call TRBJ1-2; 7 positions match TRBD1. Germline values: CDR1 SGHAT, CDR2 FQNNGV. With V trimmed by 5 bases and J by 8 bases, 11 bases remained unmatched. The length of the CDR3 is 14 residues. CDR3 loop: CASSRTRGGEGYTF. In nucleotides, the CDR3 is TGTGCCAGCAGCCGTACGAGAGGGGGCGAGGGCTACACCTTC. The complete variable domain, with remaining parts taken from reference TRBV11-2 and TRBJ1-2, reads EAGVAQSPRYKIIEKRQSVAFWCNPISGHATLYWYQQILGQGPKLLIQFQNNGVVDDSQLPKDRFSAERLKGVDSTLKIQPAKLEDSAVYLCASSRTRGGEGYTFGSGTRLTVV.

This clonotype was observed at least ten times. The chain has TRBV28 and TRBJ1-2; tentatively, D is TRBD1 (5 bases). V gave up 6 bases and J gave up 4 bases, with 15 bases separating them. This CDR3 is built from 14 residues. Germline V lookup: CDR1 MDHEN, CDR2 SYDVKM. CDR3 protein: CASRRQGKLYGYTF. The CDR3 coding sequence is TGTGCCAGCAGACGGCAGGGCAAACTCTATGGCTACACCTTC.